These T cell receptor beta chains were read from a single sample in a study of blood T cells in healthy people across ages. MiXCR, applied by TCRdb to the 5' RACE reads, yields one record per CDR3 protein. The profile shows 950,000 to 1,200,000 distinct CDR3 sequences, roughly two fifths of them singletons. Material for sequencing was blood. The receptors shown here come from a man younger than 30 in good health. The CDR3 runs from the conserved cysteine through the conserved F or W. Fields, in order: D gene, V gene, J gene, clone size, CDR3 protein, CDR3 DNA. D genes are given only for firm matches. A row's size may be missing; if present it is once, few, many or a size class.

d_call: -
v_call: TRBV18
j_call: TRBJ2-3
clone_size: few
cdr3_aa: CASSPYKAGNTDTQYF
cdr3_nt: TGTGCCAGCTCCCCTTACAAAGCGGGTAACACAGATACGCAGTATTTT

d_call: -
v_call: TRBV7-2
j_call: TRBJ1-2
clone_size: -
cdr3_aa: CASSLEDVYGYTF
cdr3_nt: TGTGCCAGCAGCTTAGAAGATGTTTATGGCTACACCTTC

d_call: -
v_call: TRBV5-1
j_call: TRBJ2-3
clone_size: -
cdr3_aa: CASSVGHQSDTQYF
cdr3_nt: TGCGCCAGCAGCGTGGGGCACCAATCGGATACGCAGTATTTT

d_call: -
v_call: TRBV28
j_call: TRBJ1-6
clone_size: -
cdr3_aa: CASSPALAGLNSPLHF
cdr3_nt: TGTGCCAGCAGTCCGGCCCTGGCAGGGCTAAATTCACCCCTCCACTTT

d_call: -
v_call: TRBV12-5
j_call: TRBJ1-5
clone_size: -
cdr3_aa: CASGLSRQSGGNQPQHF
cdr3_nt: TGTGCTAGTGGTCTATCTAGACAGTCGGGTGGCAATCAGCCCCAGCATTTT

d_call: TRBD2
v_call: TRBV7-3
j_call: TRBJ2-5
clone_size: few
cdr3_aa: CASSSTGTSGGAMETQYF
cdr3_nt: TGTGCCAGCAGCTCGACGGGGACTAGCGGGGGCGCCATGGAGACCCAGTACTTC

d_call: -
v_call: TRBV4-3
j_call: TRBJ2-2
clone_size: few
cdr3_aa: CASSQEEDGKLFF
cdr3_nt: TGCGCCAGCAGCCAAGAAGAGGACGGGAAGCTGTTTTTT

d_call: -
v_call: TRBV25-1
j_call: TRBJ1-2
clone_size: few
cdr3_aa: CASSEPNREGYTF
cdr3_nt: TGTGCCAGCAGTGAACCCAACAGGGAGGGCTACACCTTC

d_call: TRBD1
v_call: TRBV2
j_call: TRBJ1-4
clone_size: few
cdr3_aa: CASTYNRGSNEKLFF
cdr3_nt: TGTGCCAGCACCTACAACAGGGGGTCTAATGAAAAACTGTTTTTT

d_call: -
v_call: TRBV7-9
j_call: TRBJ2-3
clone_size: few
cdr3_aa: CASSLVETDTQYF
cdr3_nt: TGTGCCAGCAGCTTAGTGGAGACAGATACGCAGTATTTT

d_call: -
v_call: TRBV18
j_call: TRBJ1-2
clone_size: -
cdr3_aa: CASSPLPEGDYGYTF
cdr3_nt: TGTGCCAGCTCACCACTACCGGAAGGGGACTATGGCTACACCTTC

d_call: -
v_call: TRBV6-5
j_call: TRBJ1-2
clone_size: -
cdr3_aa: CASRHPGRSNYGYTF
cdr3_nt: TGTGCCAGCAGACACCCTGGACGGTCTAACTATGGCTACACCTTC

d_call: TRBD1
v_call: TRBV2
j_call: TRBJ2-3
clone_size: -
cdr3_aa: CAGPSLTGGFTDTQYF
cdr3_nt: TGTGCCGGACCAAGCCTGACAGGGGGTTTTACAGATACGCAGTATTTT

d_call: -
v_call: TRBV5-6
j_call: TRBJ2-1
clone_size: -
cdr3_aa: CASTLTLIGDDNNEQFF
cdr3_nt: TGTGCCAGCACCCTCACTTTAATAGGGGACGATAACAATGAGCAGTTCTTC

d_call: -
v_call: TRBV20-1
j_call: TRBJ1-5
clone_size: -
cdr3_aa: CSARDDRSGQPQHF
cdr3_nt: TGCAGTGCTAGAGATGACAGGTCGGGGCAGCCCCAGCATTTT

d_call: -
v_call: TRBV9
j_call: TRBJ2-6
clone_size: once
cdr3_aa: CASSPLTGGGPGANVLTF
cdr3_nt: TGTGCCAGCAGCCCCTTAACTGGGGGCGGTCCTGGGGCCAACGTCCTGACTTTC

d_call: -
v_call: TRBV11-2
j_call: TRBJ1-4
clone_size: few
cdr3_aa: CASSLVSGPTGKLFF
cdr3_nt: TGTGCCAGCAGCTTAGTATCCGGGCCGACAGGAAAACTGTTTTTT

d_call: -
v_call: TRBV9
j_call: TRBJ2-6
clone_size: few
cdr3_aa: CASSVGFGTSGANVLTF
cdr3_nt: TGTGCCAGCAGCGTAGGCTTCGGAACCTCTGGGGCCAACGTCCTGACTTTC

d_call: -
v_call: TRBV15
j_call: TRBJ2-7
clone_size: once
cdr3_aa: CATSRELSGYEQYF
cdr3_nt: TGTGCCACCAGCAGAGAGTTATCCGGCTACGAGCAGTACTTC

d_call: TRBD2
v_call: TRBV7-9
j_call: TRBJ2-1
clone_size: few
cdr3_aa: CASSSPRGLARNEQFF
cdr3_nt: TGTGCCAGCAGCTCCCCACGAGGACTAGCGAGGAATGAGCAGTTCTTC

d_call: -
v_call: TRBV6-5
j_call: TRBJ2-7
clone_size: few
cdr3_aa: CASKKGIFSYEQYF
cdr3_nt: TGTGCCAGCAAAAAAGGGATCTTTTCCTACGAGCAGTACTTC

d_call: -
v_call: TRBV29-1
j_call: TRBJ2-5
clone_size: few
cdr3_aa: CSGYRRLRGNEQYF
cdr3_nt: TGCAGCGGATACAGGCGGCTGAGGGGGAATGAGCAGTACTTC

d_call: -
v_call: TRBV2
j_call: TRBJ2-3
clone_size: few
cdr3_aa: CASSAGTGRNTQYF
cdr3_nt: TGTGCCAGCAGTGCAGGCACCGGACGGAATACGCAGTATTTT

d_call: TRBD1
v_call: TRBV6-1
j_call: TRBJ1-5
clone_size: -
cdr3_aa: CASIPTYRGRSNQPQHF
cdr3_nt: TGTGCCAGCATCCCCACTTACAGGGGACGGAGCAATCAGCCCCAGCATTTT

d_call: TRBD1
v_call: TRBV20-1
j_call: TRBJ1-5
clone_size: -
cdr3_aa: CSAWDREHPSNQPQHF
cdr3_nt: TGCAGTGCTTGGGACAGGGAACATCCTAGCAATCAGCCCCAGCATTTT

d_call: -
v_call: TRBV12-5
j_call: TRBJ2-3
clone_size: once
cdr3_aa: CASGFMDTQYF
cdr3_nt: TGTGCTAGTGGTTTTATGGATACGCAGTATTTT

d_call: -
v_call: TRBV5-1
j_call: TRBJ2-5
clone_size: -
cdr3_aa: CASSLDRDLLETQYF
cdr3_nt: TGCGCCAGCAGCTTGGACCGAGATTTGTTAGAGACCCAGTACTTC

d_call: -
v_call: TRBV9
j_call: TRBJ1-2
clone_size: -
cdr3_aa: CASSSDPSGDYTF
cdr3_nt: TGTGCCAGCAGCTCGGACCCATCTGGGGACTACACCTTC

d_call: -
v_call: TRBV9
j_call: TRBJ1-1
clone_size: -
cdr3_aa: CASSPLSTEAFF
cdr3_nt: TGTGCCAGCAGCCCCTTGTCAACTGAAGCTTTCTTT

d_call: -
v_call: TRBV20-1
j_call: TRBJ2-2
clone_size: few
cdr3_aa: CSACVSGGEETGELFF
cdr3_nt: TGCAGTGCTTGCGTGTCAGGGGGGGAGGAAACCGGGGAGCTGTTTTTT

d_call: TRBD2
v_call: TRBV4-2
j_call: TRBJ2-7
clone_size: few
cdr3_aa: CASSQVSGTTPYEQYF
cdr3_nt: TGTGCCAGCAGCCAAGTCTCCGGGACTACCCCCTACGAGCAGTACTTC

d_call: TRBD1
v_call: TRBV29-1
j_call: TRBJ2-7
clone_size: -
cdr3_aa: CSGLGTGAYEQYF
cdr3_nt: TGCAGCGGGCTAGGGACAGGGGCCTACGAGCAGTACTTC

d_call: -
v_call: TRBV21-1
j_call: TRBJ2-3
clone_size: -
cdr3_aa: CASSKFSGTQYF
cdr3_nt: TGTGCCAGCAGCAAATTCAGTGGTACGCAGTATTTT

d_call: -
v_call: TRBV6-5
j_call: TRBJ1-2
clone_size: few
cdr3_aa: CASSAEVTGYGYTF
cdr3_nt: TGTGCCAGCAGTGCCGAGGTGACGGGGTATGGCTACACCTTC

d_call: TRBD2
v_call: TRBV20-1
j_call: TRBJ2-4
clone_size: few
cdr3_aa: CSALPPSGVKNIQYF
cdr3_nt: TGCAGTGCCCTGCCTCCTAGCGGGGTTAAAAACATTCAGTACTTC

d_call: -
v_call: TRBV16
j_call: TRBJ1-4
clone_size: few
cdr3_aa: CASSQGVDDATNEKLFF
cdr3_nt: TGTGCCAGCAGCCAGGGAGTAGACGACGCAACTAATGAAAAACTGTTTTTT

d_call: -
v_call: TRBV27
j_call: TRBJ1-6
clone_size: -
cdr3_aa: CASSLGTGISPLHF
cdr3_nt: TGTGCCAGCAGTTTAGGAACAGGGATTTCACCCCTCCACTTT

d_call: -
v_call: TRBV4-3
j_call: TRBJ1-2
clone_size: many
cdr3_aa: CASSQDQGQSGYTF
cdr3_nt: TGCGCCAGCAGCCAAGATCAGGGTCAAAGTGGCTACACCTTC

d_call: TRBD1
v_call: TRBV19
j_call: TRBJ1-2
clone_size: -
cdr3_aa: CASSTRSGTGTLNYGYTF
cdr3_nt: TGTGCCAGTAGTACAAGATCCGGGACAGGGACCCTTAACTATGGCTACACCTTC

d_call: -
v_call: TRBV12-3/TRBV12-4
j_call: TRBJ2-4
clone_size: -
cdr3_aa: CASSPPAMDIQYF
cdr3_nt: TGTGCCAGCAGCCCCCCGGCCATGGACATTCAGTACTTC

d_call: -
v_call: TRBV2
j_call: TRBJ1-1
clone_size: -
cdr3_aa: CASSEEGGGTEAFF
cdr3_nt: TGTGCCAGCAGTGAGGAGGGGGGGGGCACTGAAGCTTTCTTT

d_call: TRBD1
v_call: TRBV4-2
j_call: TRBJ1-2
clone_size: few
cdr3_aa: CASSQVRGRGSDYGYTF
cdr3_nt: TGTGCCAGCAGCCAAGTTAGGGGCAGGGGGTCGGACTATGGCTACACCTTC

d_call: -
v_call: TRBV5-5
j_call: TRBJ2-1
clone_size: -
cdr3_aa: CASSLALRDRTYNEQFF
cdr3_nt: TGTGCCAGCAGCTTGGCCCTTAGGGACCGCACTTACAATGAGCAGTTCTTC

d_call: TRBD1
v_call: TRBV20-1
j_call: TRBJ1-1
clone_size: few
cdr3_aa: CSARSETGLDTEAFF
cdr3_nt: TGCAGTGCTAGATCAGAGACAGGGTTGGACACTGAAGCTTTCTTT

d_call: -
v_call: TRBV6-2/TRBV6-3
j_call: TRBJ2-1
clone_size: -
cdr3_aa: CASSYSNRGNEQFF
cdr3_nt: TGTGCCAGCAGTTACTCGAATAGGGGCAATGAGCAGTTCTTC

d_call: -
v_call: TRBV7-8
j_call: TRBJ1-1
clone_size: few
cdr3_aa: CASSLGSRVNTEAFF
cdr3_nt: TGTGCCAGCAGCTTAGGGTCCAGGGTGAACACTGAAGCTTTCTTT

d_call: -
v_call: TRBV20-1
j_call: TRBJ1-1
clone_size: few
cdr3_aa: CSARDRERGNTEAFF
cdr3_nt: TGCAGTGCTAGAGATCGAGAAAGAGGGAACACTGAAGCTTTCTTT

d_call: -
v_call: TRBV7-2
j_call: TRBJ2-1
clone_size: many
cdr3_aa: CASSSLGEQFF
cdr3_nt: TGTGCCAGCAGCTCCCTAGGTGAGCAGTTCTTC

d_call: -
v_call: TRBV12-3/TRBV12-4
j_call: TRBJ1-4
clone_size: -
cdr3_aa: CASSSEASEKLFF
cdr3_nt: TGTGCCAGCAGTTCCGAGGCGAGTGAAAAACTGTTTTTT

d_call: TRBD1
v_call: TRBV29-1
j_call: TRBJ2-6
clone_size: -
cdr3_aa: CSVALGQGDSGANVLTF
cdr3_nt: TGCAGCGTAGCTCTGGGACAGGGTGATTCTGGGGCCAACGTCCTGACTTTC

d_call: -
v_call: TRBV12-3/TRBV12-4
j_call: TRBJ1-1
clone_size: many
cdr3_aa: CASSPPGTEAFF
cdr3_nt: TGTGCCAGCAGCCCCCCCGGCACTGAAGCTTTCTTT

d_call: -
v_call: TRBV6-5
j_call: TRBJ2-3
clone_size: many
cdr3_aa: CASSYDGYTDTQYF
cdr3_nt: TGTGCCAGCAGTTACGATGGGTACACAGATACGCAGTATTTT

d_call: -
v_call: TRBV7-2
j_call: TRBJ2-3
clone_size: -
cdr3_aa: CASSPEYSTDTQYF
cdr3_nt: TGTGCCAGCAGCCCAGAGTACAGTACAGATACGCAGTATTTT

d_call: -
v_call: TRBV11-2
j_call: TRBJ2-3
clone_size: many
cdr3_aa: CASSLAKTSTDTQYF
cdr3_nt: TGTGCCAGCAGCTTAGCAAAAACTAGCACAGATACGCAGTATTTT

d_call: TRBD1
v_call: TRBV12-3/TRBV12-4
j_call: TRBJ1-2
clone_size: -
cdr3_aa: CASSLPGTAYGYTF
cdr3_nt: TGTGCCAGCAGTCTCCCCGGGACAGCTTATGGCTACACCTTC